A selection of T cell receptor beta chains follows, all from one sample in a study of CD8 T cells in ankylosing spondylitis. TCRdb recomputed calls from the 5' RACE reads with MiXCR, one row per CDR3 protein. This sample has more than 650,000 distinct CDR3 sequences, with roughly 10% found just once. Sequencing was carried out using blood, either unsorted or a sorted T cell fraction (not recorded which). The receptors come from a male donor with ankylosing spondylitis. Both conserved end residues are part of each CDR3. D genes are given only for firm matches. Size is stated for part of the rows, as once, few or many counts, or as a class when the clone is expanded.

>few|TRBV5-1|-|TRBJ2-5
CASSLMTTEETQYF
TGCGCCAGCAGCTTGATGACAACCGAGGAGACCCAGTACTTC
>many|TRBV12-3/TRBV12-4|-|TRBJ1-1
CASRFTGNTEAFF
TGTGCCAGCAGATTCACAGGGAACACTGAAGCTTTCTTT
>few|TRBV20-1|TRBD1|TRBJ2-2
CSAGGTGTTGELFF
TGCAGTGCTGGGGGGACAGGAACTACCGGGGAGCTGTTTTTT
>-|TRBV2|-|TRBJ1-2
CASNVPSNYGYTF
TGTGCCAGCAACGTCCCATCTAACTATGGCTACACCTTC
>few|TRBV28|-|TRBJ2-5
CASSSLGREEETQYF
TGTGCCAGCAGCTCTTTGGGCAGGGAGGAAGAGACCCAGTACTTC
>-|TRBV7-2|-|TRBJ2-5
CASSLRQGGETQYF
TGTGCCAGCAGCTTAAGGCAGGGCGGGGAGACCCAGTACTTC
>-|TRBV5-1|-|TRBJ1-3
CASSSQPGNTIYF
TGCGCCAGCAGCTCACAGCCTGGAAACACCATATATTTT
>few|TRBV20-1|-|TRBJ2-7
CSARRTGRREQYF
TGCAGTGCTAGGCGTACAGGGAGGCGCGAGCAGTACTTC
>-|TRBV20-1|-|TRBJ1-2
CSAAHALPGYTF
TGCAGTGCCGCTCATGCCCTCCCGGGCTACACCTTC
>-|TRBV27|-|TRBJ2-1
CASRPSLNEQFF
TGTGCCAGCAGACCTAGTCTCAATGAGCAGTTCTTC
>few|TRBV4-3|-|TRBJ2-5
CASSQEHRSQETQYF
TGCGCCAGCAGCCAAGAACATCGCTCCCAAGAGACCCAGTACTTC
>-|TRBV12-3/TRBV12-4|-|TRBJ2-1
CASSIRTDLYNEQFF
TGTGCCAGCAGTATTAGGACTGATCTCTACAATGAGCAGTTCTTC
>-|TRBV20-1|-|TRBJ2-3
CSALSWGSTDTQYF
TGCAGTGCTTTATCCTGGGGCAGCACAGATACGCAGTATTTT
>few|TRBV20-1|-|TRBJ2-5
CSSTKGPQETQYF
TGCAGTTCCACCAAGGGACCCCAAGAGACCCAGTACTTC
>many|TRBV3-2|-|TRBJ2-7
CASSPWPGLAGIPYEQYF
TGTGCCAGCAGCCCATGGCCGGGACTAGCGGGGATCCCCTACGAGCAGTACTTC
>few|TRBV18|-|TRBJ2-6
CASSPIMQSPSGANVLTF
TGTGCCAGCTCACCAATTATGCAGTCCCCTTCTGGGGCCAACGTCCTGACTTTC
>many|TRBV11-2|-|TRBJ2-7
CASSLVGGTDSHFYEQYF
TGTGCCAGCAGCTTAGTAGGGGGGACCGACAGCCACTTCTACGAGCAGTACTTC
>few|TRBV27|TRBD1|TRBJ2-7
CASSLWGQGDEQYF
TGTGCCAGCAGTTTATGGGGACAGGGAGACGAGCAGTACTTC
>few|TRBV29-1|-|TRBJ1-1
CSVEWGEAEAFF
TGCAGCGTTGAATGGGGCGAGGCTGAAGCTTTCTTT
>-|TRBV28|-|TRBJ2-1
CASSFPEVYNEQFF
TGTGCCAGCAGTTTCCCGGAGGTTTACAATGAGCAGTTCTTC
>-|TRBV5-1|-|TRBJ1-2
CASSLILGSGDYGYTF
TGCGCCAGCAGCTTGATCCTGGGTTCAGGGGACTATGGCTACACCTTC
>-|TRBV12-3/TRBV12-4|-|TRBJ1-1
CASSRKLVLEAFF
TGTGCCAGCAGTAGAAAACTAGTCCTTGAAGCTTTCTTT
>-|TRBV6-2/TRBV6-3|TRBD1|TRBJ2-6
CASSHGQGAYGANVLTF
TGTGCCAGCAGCCATGGACAGGGGGCATATGGGGCCAACGTCCTGACTTTC
>few|TRBV7-9|-|TRBJ1-2
CASSLGAQRVITF
TGTGCCAGCAGCTTAGGAGCCCAACGAGTAATAACCTTC
>few|TRBV5-1|-|TRBJ2-5
CASSPGIGKETQYF
TGCGCCAGCAGCCCGGGCATCGGCAAAGAGACCCAGTACTTC
>many|TRBV29-1|-|TRBJ2-5
CSVEWEVQETQYF
TGCAGCGTTGAATGGGAAGTTCAAGAGACCCAGTACTTC
>-|TRBV4-3|-|TRBJ1-1
CASSQAPGGDTEAFF
TGCGCCAGCAGCCAAGCCCCGGGGGGGGACACTGAAGCTTTCTTT
>few|TRBV6-5|-|TRBJ2-6
CASSYSWARGANVLTF
TGTGCCAGCAGTTACTCCTGGGCCAGAGGGGCCAACGTCCTGACTTTC
>-|TRBV2|-|TRBJ2-7
CASRQGPDYEQYF
TGTGCCAGCAGGCAAGGGCCAGACTACGAGCAGTACTTC
>many|TRBV20-1|-|TRBJ2-3
CSVPRSRDTQYF
TGCAGTGTCCCCCGTTCGAGGGATACGCAGTATTTT
>many|TRBV20-1|-|TRBJ2-7
CSARPSRQYF
TGCAGTGCTAGACCTAGCCGTCAGTACTTC
>-|TRBV11-2|-|TRBJ2-1
CASSFRASGSYNEQFF
TGTGCCAGCAGCTTTAGGGCTAGTGGGTCCTACAATGAGCAGTTCTTC
>-|TRBV5-1|TRBD2|TRBJ2-1
CASSSNILAGGYNEQFF
TGCGCCAGCAGCTCCAATATTCTAGCGGGAGGGTACAATGAGCAGTTCTTC
>-|TRBV24-1|-|TRBJ2-2
CATSPLDTNTGELFF
TGTGCCACCAGTCCATTGGATACGAACACCGGGGAGCTGTTTTTT
>few|TRBV6-5|-|TRBJ2-3
CASSYSDLADTQYF
TGTGCCAGCAGTTACTCGGACCTGGCAGATACGCAGTATTTT
>-|TRBV20-1|TRBD2|TRBJ2-5
CSARKREYEEETQYF
TGCAGTGCTAGGAAGCGGGAGTATGAGGAAGAGACCCAGTACTTC